A single sample gave rise to the 29 T cell receptor beta chains below, sequenced in a study of identical twins. Each CDR3 protein gets one entry after TCRdb re-called the 5' RACE reads with MiXCR. The sample lists 1.5 million to 2 million distinct CDR3 sequences; roughly 35% were seen once. The sample taken for sequencing was cord blood. These receptors were taken from a newborn girl in good health.

CDR3 residues: CASRGNRDLPYNEQFF. Written as DNA, the CDR3 is TGTGCCAGCAGGGGGAATAGGGACTTACCTTACAATGAGCAGTTCTTC. The gene calls are TRBV14 and TRBJ2-1, with D tentatively TRBD2 (6 bases). In germline, CDR1 is SGHDN, CDR2 FVKESK. V was shortened by 6 bases and J by 4 bases, with 19 bases between the two germline ends. The CDR3 has 16 amino acids.

This clonotype was seen repeatedly, ten times or more. This chain uses TRBV12-3 or TRBV12-4 with TRBJ1-4, with D tentatively TRBD1 (5 bases). Trimming removed 5 bases at V and 0 bases at J, with 16 bases between. The CDR3 is made up of 17 amino acids. The CDR3 DNA reads TGTGCCAGCAGTCGCCGTGAAGGGGAGGCAACTAATGAAAAACTGTTTTTT. Protein product: CASSRREGEATNEKLFF.

The J gene is TRBJ1-2, the V gene TRBV5-6, with 8 bases aligning to TRBD1. This CDR3 has 13 residues. With V trimmed by 7 bases and J by 4 bases, 6 bases remained unmatched. Germline V gene sequence: CDR1 SGHDT, CDR2 YYEEEE. The CDR3 nucleotides are TGTGCCAGCGGAGGGACAGGCATCTATGGCTACACCTTC. The encoded protein is CASGGTGIYGYTF.

This clonotype was detected only a few times. This CDR3 reads CASTRSSYNSPLHF. The CDR3 DNA reads TGTGCCAGCACCAGGAGCTCCTATAATTCACCCCTCCACTTT. The V gene is TRBV12-3 or TRBV12-4, the J gene TRBJ1-6; no clear D. CDR3 length equals 14 residues. V gave up 7 bases and J gave up 0 bases, with 7 bases separating them.

This clonotype came up a few times. The genes are TRBV4-1 and TRBJ1-1; perhaps TRBD1 as D (5 bases). Trimming pared 3 bases from V and 0 bases from J, leaving 14 bases between. The CDR3 spans 16 residues. From germline, CDR1 is MGHRA and CDR2 YSYEKL. DNA of the CDR3: TGCGCCAGCAGCCACTCTCGGGGCGGCATGAACACTGAAGCTTTCTTT. Encoded protein: CASSHSRGGMNTEAFF.

This clonotype was detected a few times. This chain joins TRBV4-1 and TRBJ2-5; 7 bases line up with TRBD2. The germline gives CDR1 MGHRA, CDR2 YSYEKL. This CDR3 spans 16 amino acids. V shed 1 base, J shed 5 bases, and the junction held 10 bases outside the gene matches. The CDR3 region is CASSQADLLATETQYF. The CDR3 bases are TGCGCCAGCAGCCAAGCCGACCTACTAGCGACGGAGACCCAGTACTTC.

The rearrangement uses TRBV7-6 and TRBJ1-4; tentatively, D is TRBD1 (6 bases). This CDR3 contains 18 residues. The germline V gene has CDR1 SGHVS and CDR2 FNYEAQ. The V end was cut by 1 base, the J end by 5 bases, with 20 bases between. CDR3 sequence reads: CASSLGPPTGNKNEKLFF. The DNA for the CDR3 is TGTGCCAGCAGCTTAGGGCCCCCTACAGGGAATAAGAATGAAAAACTGTTTTTT.

V is TRBV28 and J is TRBJ2-1, with D possibly TRBD1 on 6 matching bases. The J call may be mistaken, given a closer DNA end match to TRBJ2-7. The germline gives CDR1 MDHEN, CDR2 SYDVKM. The CDR3 totals 18 residues. CDR3 sequence reads: CASSPTGYEGRSYNEQYF. The CDR3 coding sequence is TGTGCCAGCAGCCCCACAGGGTACGAGGGCCGCTCCTACAATGAGCAGTACTTC.

The sample holds a few counts of this clonotype. This chain uses TRBV28 with TRBJ1-6; possible D gene TRBD1, 6 bases. The V gene's germline CDR1 is MDHEN and CDR2 SYDVKM. CDR3 length: 18 amino acids. Deletions cut 2 bases from V and 6 bases from J, with 20 bases between. This chain's CDR3 is CASSLGAGVPRGNSPLHF. For the CDR3, the DNA is TGTGCCAGCAGTTTAGGGGCGGGTGTACCCAGGGGTAATTCACCCCTCCACTTT.

This clonotype has just a few counts. The V call is TRBV28, the J call TRBJ1-2; 9 bases align to TRBD1. With V trimmed by 0 bases and J by 6 bases, 5 bases remained unmatched. This CDR3 is built from 15 residues. In germline, CDR1 is MDHEN, CDR2 SYDVKM. CDR3 DNA: TGTGCCAGCAGTTTATGGGGACAGGGTGGAAATGGCTACACCTTC. Translation: CASSLWGQGGNGYTF.

The CDR3 DNA follows: TGCAGCGTGGGTCAACGGAGCCGGAACAGGGGGCTGAACACTGAAGCTTTCTTT. This translates into CSVGQRSRNRGLNTEAFF. The chain links TRBV29-1 to TRBJ1-1; 9 bases match TRBD1. CDR3 size: 18 residues. V was pared by 6 bases and J by 0 bases, with 17 bases of the junction left unmatched. Germline-derived CDR1 and CDR2 are SQVTM and ANQGSEA.

The V call is TRBV19, the J call TRBJ2-2; weak D call: TRBD2 (5 bases). Trimming removed 4 bases at V and 7 bases at J, with 10 bases between. Germline assignment: CDR1 LNHDA and CDR2 SQIVND (reference sequence). This CDR3 has 13 residues. CDR3 sequence reads: CASSNWGDGELFF. The CDR3 nucleotides are TGTGCCAGTAGTAATTGGGGAGACGGGGAGCTGTTTTTT.

The chain joins TRBV20-1 to TRBJ2-7, with a tentative D call TRBD1 (9 bases). This CDR3 is 17 amino acids long. The V end was cut by 5 bases, the J end by 1 base, with 24 bases between. Germline-derived CDR1 and CDR2 are DFQATT and SNEGSKA (reference sequence). The CDR3 reads CSARMTGGVAGSYEQYF. The CDR3 region has the DNA TGCAGTGCTCGAATGACAGGGGGGGTAGCGGGATCCTACGAGCAGTACTTC.

This clonotype occurred a few times. V and J are TRBV7-9 and TRBJ2-1, with 8 bases fitting TRBD2. Germline V CDR1 and CDR2: SEHNR, FQNEAQ (reference sequence). V shed 5 bases, J shed 7 bases, and the junction held 13 bases outside the gene matches. The CDR3 length is 16 residues. CDR3 region: CASSPKPGGLLNEQFF. In nucleotides, the CDR3 is TGTGCCAGCAGCCCCAAACCGGGGGGGCTCCTGAATGAGCAGTTCTTC.

The chain carries TRBV3-1 and TRBJ2-7; no firm D call. V was clipped by 2 bases and J by 5 bases, with 16 bases between them. CDR1 is LGHDT and CDR2 is YNNKEL in the germline V gene (reference sequence). The CDR3 is made up of 15 amino acids. The CDR3 here is CASSQKGLSIHEQYF. CDR3 sequence (DNA): TGTGCCAGCAGCCAAAAGGGCCTCTCAATCCACGAGCAGTACTTC.

The J gene is TRBJ2-1, the V gene TRBV2, with 12 bases fitting TRBD1. The tail of the sequence fits TRBJ2-7 better, so the J call may be wrong. In germline, CDR1 is SNHLY, CDR2 FYNNEI. The CDR3 length is 16 residues. CDR3 in DNA: TGTGCCAGCAGGGGACAGGGGGCGAGCTCCTACAATGAGCAGTACTTC. Its translation: CASRGQGASSYNEQYF.

This clonotype was detected only a few times. The V gene is TRBV12-3 or TRBV12-4, the J gene TRBJ2-5, with a weak D call TRBD1 (5 bases). Trimming stripped 5 bases from V and 1 base from J, with 11 bases between. The CDR3 extends over 14 amino acids. The CDR3 sequence: CASSIRVPQETQYF. As DNA, the CDR3 is TGTGCCAGCAGTATCAGGGTCCCCCAAGAGACCCAGTACTTC.

The chain carries TRBV28 and TRBJ2-7; TRBD1 agrees at 8 bases. Trimming removed 8 bases from V and 4 bases from J; junction bases left unmatched: 7. The CDR3 runs 13 residues. CDR1 and CDR2 from the germline V gene are MDHEN and SYDVKM. The CDR3 reads CASVSGGGYEQYF. For the CDR3, the DNA is TGTGCCAGCGTGTCAGGGGGCGGGTACGAGCAGTACTTC. The complete variable domain, with remaining parts taken from reference TRBV28 and TRBJ2-7, reads DVKVTQSSRYLVKRTGEKVFLECVQDMDHENMFWYRQDPGLGLRLIYFSYDVKMKEKGDIPEGYSVSREKKERFSLILESASTNQTSMYLCASVSGGGYEQYFGPGTRLTVT.

The chain couples TRBV28 to TRBJ2-7, with D tentatively TRBD1 or TRBD2 (5 bases each). V was shortened by 5 bases and J by 12 bases, with 17 bases between the two germline ends. Germline assignment: CDR1 MDHEN and CDR2 SYDVKM. The CDR3 has 12 residues. The chain's CDR3 is CASSLPGQMMYF. The CDR3 nucleotides are TGTGCCAGCAGTCTCCCGGGGCAGATGATGTACTTC.

This clonotype was recorded a few times. The chain is built from TRBV3-1 and TRBJ1-1, with TRBD1 matching 9 bases. This CDR3 comprises 17 residues. Germline values: CDR1 LGHDT, CDR2 YNNKEL (reference sequence). Germline trimming cut 4 bases from V and 3 bases from J; bases unmatched to any gene: 12. The CDR3 nucleotides are TGTGCCAGCAGCCCTGTTGACAGGGGGGGTTGGGACACTGAAGCTTTCTTT. Its translation is CASSPVDRGGWDTEAFF.

This clonotype was seen many times. This sequence joins TRBV28 and TRBJ2-7; 9 nucleotides agree with TRBD1. Germline loops: CDR1 MDHEN, CDR2 SYDVKM. The CDR3 spans 17 residues. The trim removed 3 bases at V and 3 bases at J, leaving 12 bases unmatched. This chain's CDR3 is CASSFTTGTGFVYEQYF. The CDR3 bases are TGTGCCAGCAGTTTCACAACCGGGACAGGGTTTGTCTACGAGCAGTACTTC.

This clonotype was observed a handful of times. One end of the junction is discordant with germline, which a read error may explain. The chain is built from TRBV10-2 and TRBJ2-1, with TRBD2 matching 9 bases. The CDR3 is made up of 17 amino acids. Germline CDR1 and CDR2: WSHSY and SAAADI. The CDR3 loop reads CASGEEGGGDSRNEQFF. The CDR3 DNA reads TGCGCCAGCGGTGAGGAAGGCGGGGGGGACTCCAGGAATGAGCAGTTCTTC.

This rearrangement joins TRBV21-1 to TRBJ2-1; the table calls TRBD2, which could not be checked here. TRBV21-1 counts as a pseudogene. The CDR3 has 14 residues. The CDR3 DNA sequence: TGTGCCAGCTTTCAGGGACTACTCTACAATGAGCAGTTCTTC. Protein product: CASFQGLLYNEQFF.

About this clonotype: Germline is not matched at one junction end, which may reflect a read error. V is TRBV12-3 or TRBV12-4 and J is TRBJ2-3, with 7 nucleotides matching TRBD1. The CDR3 length is 14 residues. The CDR3 reads CATSDRVGADMQYF. The CDR3 coding sequence is TGTGCCACCTCTGACAGGGTTGGCGCAGATATGCAGTATTTT.

The V and J genes are TRBV20-1 and TRBJ1-2; D uncertain. Germline lookup yields CDR1 DFQATT and CDR2 SNEGSKA (reference sequence). Trimming left V 3 bases short and J 3 bases short, with 11 bases between. This CDR3 contains 13 residues. The CDR3 protein is CSASMGRYYGYTF. The CDR3 nucleotides are TGCAGTGCTAGCATGGGGAGGTACTATGGCTACACCTTC.

The chain recombines TRBV9 with TRBJ1-6, with D hard to call. The germline V and J ends were trimmed by 4 bases and 0 bases, with 11 bases remaining between them. CDR1 is SGDLS, CDR2 YYNGEE, per germline. The CDR3 contains 16 residues. The CDR3 DNA reads TGTGCCAGCAGCTCTAGTTTAAGCTCCTATAATTCACCCCTCCACTTT. It encodes CASSSSLSSYNSPLHF.

V gene TRBV12-5 combines with J gene TRBJ1-5; D might be TRBD1 (6 bases). Trimming pared 5 bases from V and 3 bases from J, leaving 29 bases between. The CDR3 has 20 residues. Germline CDR1 is LGHNT and CDR2 is FRNRAP. For the CDR3, the DNA is TGTGCTAGTGGTCCATCCCCCACAGGGAGAGGTTTCCCCGCCAATCAGCCCCAGCATTTT. The encoded protein is CASGPSPTGRGFPANQPQHF.

There are a few counts of this clonotype. V usage is TRBV28 and J usage is TRBJ2-7, with D perhaps matching TRBD2 (6 bases). This CDR3 contains 14 residues. CDR1 is MDHEN, CDR2 SYDVKM, per germline. V was trimmed by 2 bases and J by 3 bases, leaving 11 bases between them. This CDR3 is CASSLAGWCYEQYF. DNA of the CDR3: TGTGCCAGCAGTTTAGCGGGATGGTGCTACGAGCAGTACTTC.

This rearrangement joins TRBV28 to TRBJ1-1; possibly TRBD1 for D (5 bases). Germline loops: CDR1 MDHEN, CDR2 SYDVKM. The length of the CDR3 is 15 residues. V gave up 5 bases and J gave up 0 bases, with 13 bases separating them. The CDR3, as DNA: TGTGCCAGCAGTCAGGGAAATTGGGTGAACACTGAAGCTTTCTTT. Protein product: CASSQGNWVNTEAFF.